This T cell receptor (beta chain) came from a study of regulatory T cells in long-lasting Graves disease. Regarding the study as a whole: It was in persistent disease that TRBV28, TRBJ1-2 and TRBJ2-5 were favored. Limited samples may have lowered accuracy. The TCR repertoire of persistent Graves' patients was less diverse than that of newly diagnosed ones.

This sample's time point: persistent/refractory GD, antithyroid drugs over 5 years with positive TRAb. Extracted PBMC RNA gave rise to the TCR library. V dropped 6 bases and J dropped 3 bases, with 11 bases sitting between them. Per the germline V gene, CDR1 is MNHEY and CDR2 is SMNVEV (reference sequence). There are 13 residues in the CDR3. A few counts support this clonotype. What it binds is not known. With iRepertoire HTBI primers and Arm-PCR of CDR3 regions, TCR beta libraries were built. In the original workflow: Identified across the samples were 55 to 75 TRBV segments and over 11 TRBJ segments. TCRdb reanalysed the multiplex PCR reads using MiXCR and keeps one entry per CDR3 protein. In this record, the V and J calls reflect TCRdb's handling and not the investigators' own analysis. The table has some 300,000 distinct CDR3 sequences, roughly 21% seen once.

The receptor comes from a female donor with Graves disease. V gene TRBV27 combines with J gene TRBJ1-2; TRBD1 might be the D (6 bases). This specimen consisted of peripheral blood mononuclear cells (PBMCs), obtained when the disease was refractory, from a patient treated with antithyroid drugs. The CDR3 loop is CASSPDRYYGYTF. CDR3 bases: TGTGCCAGCAGCCCGGACAGATACTATGGCTACACCTTC.